One T cell receptor beta chain is described in this entry. Its antigen is currently unknown. Unique molecular identifiers were present on the cDNA, which also gained a universal primer site by template switching. TCRdb reprocessed the 5' RACE reads via MiXCR and lists one record per CDR3 protein. The sample lists approximately 1.8 million distinct CDR3 sequences, 25% to 35% seen once, with roughly 0.3% in the top ten. The J segment lost 7 bases and the V segment lost 3 bases, leaving 7 bases of the junction unmatched. The CDR3 extends over 15 amino acids. Germline V gene sequence: CDR1 MDHEN, CDR2 SYDVKM. The data belong to a study of identical twins. Study results and limitations: The study reached conclusions through statistical analysis that was cross-sectional, not following the same donors. With monozygotic twins, out-of-frame TCR alpha sharing exceeded what models estimated.

The sequencing sample was made of cord blood. The V and J genes are TRBV28 and TRBJ2-1; 9 positions match TRBD2. This clonotype was obtained from a newborn girl in good health. DNA of the CDR3: TGTGCCAGCAGTTTGGGCGGGAGGGTGAGGAATGAGCAGTTCTTC. As protein: CASSLGGRVRNEQFF. Full variable domain (missing parts from reference TRBV28 and TRBJ2-1): DVKVTQSSRYLVKRTGEKVFLECVQDMDHENMFWYRQDPGLGLRLIYFSYDVKMKEKGDIPEGYSVSREKKERFSLILESASTNQTSMYLCASSLGGRVRNEQFFGPGTRLTVL.